Listed below are T cell receptor beta chains from one sample, sequenced in a study of early T cells in non-severe SARS-CoV-2 infection. TCRdb itself ran the 5' RACE reads through MiXCR, one entry per CDR3 protein. This sample has approximately 80,000 distinct CDR3 sequences, with around 11% found just once. This material consisted of whole blood, taken at baseline. The source of these receptors is an adult who was a healthcare worker with PCR-confirmed SARS-CoV-2 infection or an uninfected control (not recorded which). CDR3s include the opening cysteine and the closing phenylalanine or tryptophan. The order of the fields is V gene, J gene, D gene, clone size, CDR3 protein, CDR3 DNA. The D gene is left open where the match is weak. Size is stated for part of the rows, as once, few or many counts, or as a class when the clone is expanded.

v_call: TRBV7-2; j_call: TRBJ1-4; d_call: TRBD1; clone_size: many; cdr3_aa: CASSLGGTGIEKLFF; cdr3_nt: TGTGCCAGCAGCTTAGGGGGGACAGGGATTGAAAAACTGTTTTTT
v_call: TRBV9; j_call: TRBJ1-1; d_call: NA; clone_size: few; cdr3_aa: CASSVRQSNTEAFF; cdr3_nt: TGTGCCAGCAGCGTCAGACAGTCGAACACTGAAGCTTTCTTT
v_call: TRBV11-2; j_call: TRBJ2-1; d_call: TRBD2; clone_size: NA; cdr3_aa: CASSLTSGGAWFF; cdr3_nt: TGTGCCAGCAGCTTGACTAGCGGGGGGGCTTGGTTCTTC
v_call: TRBV27; j_call: TRBJ1-2; d_call: NA; clone_size: many; cdr3_aa: CASSFTPVQGYTF; cdr3_nt: TGTGCCAGCAGTTTCACCCCAGTCCAGGGCTACACCTTC
v_call: TRBV4-3; j_call: TRBJ2-3; d_call: NA; clone_size: few; cdr3_aa: CASSQGTPASTDTQYF; cdr3_nt: TGCGCCAGCAGCCAAGGTACCCCCGCCAGCACAGATACGCAGTATTTT
v_call: TRBV2; j_call: TRBJ2-4; d_call: NA; clone_size: many; cdr3_aa: CASSDYLAKNIQYF; cdr3_nt: TGTGCCAGCTCCGACTATCTAGCCAAAAACATTCAGTACTTC
v_call: TRBV29-1; j_call: TRBJ2-2; d_call: NA; clone_size: many; cdr3_aa: CSVDTGELFF; cdr3_nt: TGCAGCGTTGACACCGGGGAGCTGTTTTTT
v_call: TRBV5-5; j_call: TRBJ2-2; d_call: NA; clone_size: few; cdr3_aa: CASSLSGGTGELFF; cdr3_nt: TGTGCCAGCAGCTTGTCTGGGGGCACCGGGGAGCTGTTTTTT
v_call: TRBV3-1; j_call: TRBJ2-1; d_call: NA; clone_size: many; cdr3_aa: CASSGVRLGSSSEQFF; cdr3_nt: TGTGCCAGCAGCGGAGTTCGTCTGGGTTCCTCCAGTGAGCAGTTCTTC
v_call: TRBV29-1; j_call: TRBJ1-1; d_call: NA; clone_size: few; cdr3_aa: CSVVLSTEAFF; cdr3_nt: TGCAGCGTGGTGTTGAGCACTGAAGCTTTCTTT
v_call: TRBV6-5; j_call: TRBJ1-6; d_call: NA; clone_size: few; cdr3_aa: CASSYANNSPLHF; cdr3_nt: TGTGCCAGCAGTTACGCTAATAATTCACCCCTCCACTTT
v_call: TRBV6-1; j_call: TRBJ2-1; d_call: TRBD1; clone_size: NA; cdr3_aa: CASSRSGTGGFNEQFF; cdr3_nt: TGTGCCAGCAGTCGTTCCGGGACAGGGGGTTTCAATGAGCAGTTCTTC
v_call: TRBV7-6; j_call: TRBJ1-2; d_call: NA; clone_size: many; cdr3_aa: CASSLAQESGYTF; cdr3_nt: TGTGCCAGCAGCTTAGCTCAGGAGTCTGGCTACACCTTC
v_call: TRBV11-2; j_call: TRBJ1-2; d_call: NA; clone_size: NA; cdr3_aa: CASSLEGHFSYGYTF; cdr3_nt: TGTGCCAGCAGCTTAGAGGGACATTTTTCCTATGGCTACACCTTC
v_call: TRBV5-4; j_call: TRBJ2-1; d_call: NA; clone_size: many; cdr3_aa: CASSLAGPGEQFF; cdr3_nt: TGTGCCAGCAGCTTGGCAGGGCCCGGTGAGCAGTTCTTC
v_call: TRBV12-3/TRBV12-4; j_call: TRBJ1-2; d_call: NA; clone_size: many; cdr3_aa: CASSLRTNYGYTF; cdr3_nt: TGTGCCAGCAGTCTCAGGACAAACTATGGCTACACCTTC
v_call: TRBV7-6; j_call: TRBJ1-4; d_call: NA; clone_size: NA; cdr3_aa: CASSLVAAPNEKLFF; cdr3_nt: TGTGCCAGCAGCTTAGTGGCAGCTCCTAATGAAAAACTGTTTTTT
v_call: TRBV5-6; j_call: TRBJ2-7; d_call: NA; clone_size: many; cdr3_aa: CASSLRAGSYEQYF; cdr3_nt: TGTGCCAGCAGCTTGCGCGCAGGGTCCTACGAGCAGTACTTC
v_call: TRBV13; j_call: TRBJ2-3; d_call: TRBD2; clone_size: NA; cdr3_aa: CASTIKAGESTDTQYF; cdr3_nt: TGTGCCAGCACCATAAAGGCGGGGGAGAGCACAGATACGCAGTATTTT
v_call: TRBV29-1; j_call: TRBJ2-7; d_call: NA; clone_size: NA; cdr3_aa: CSVEVHGAYEQYF; cdr3_nt: TGCAGCGTTGAAGTTCACGGAGCCTACGAGCAGTACTTC
v_call: TRBV12-3/TRBV12-4; j_call: TRBJ2-3; d_call: NA; clone_size: many; cdr3_aa: CASSSGGLDTQYF; cdr3_nt: TGTGCCAGCAGTTCTGGGGGCTTAGATACGCAGTATTTT
v_call: TRBV2; j_call: TRBJ1-5; d_call: TRBD1; clone_size: many; cdr3_aa: CASSLGQEHQPQHF; cdr3_nt: TGTGCCAGCAGTTTGGGACAGGAACATCAGCCCCAGCATTTT
v_call: TRBV4-2; j_call: TRBJ2-6; d_call: NA; clone_size: few; cdr3_aa: CASSQEGDSGANVLTF; cdr3_nt: TGTGCCAGCAGCCAAGAGGGGGACTCTGGGGCCAACGTCCTGACTTTC
v_call: TRBV21-1; j_call: TRBJ1-3; d_call: NA; clone_size: many; cdr3_aa: CASSKVKWPGNTIYF; cdr3_nt: TGTGCCAGCAGCAAAGTAAAGTGGCCTGGAAACACCATATATTTT
v_call: TRBV10-1; j_call: TRBJ2-5; d_call: TRBD1; clone_size: many; cdr3_aa: CASSGGTVDQETQYF; cdr3_nt: TGCGCCAGCAGTGGAGGGACAGTTGATCAAGAGACCCAGTACTTC
v_call: TRBV14; j_call: TRBJ2-2; d_call: NA; clone_size: few; cdr3_aa: CASSLAVNTGELFF; cdr3_nt: TGTGCCAGCAGCCTAGCGGTGAACACCGGGGAGCTGTTTTTT
v_call: TRBV28; j_call: TRBJ2-2; d_call: TRBD1; clone_size: NA; cdr3_aa: CASSSPTGAPRTGELFF; cdr3_nt: TGTGCCAGCAGTTCCCCTACAGGGGCCCCACGGACCGGGGAGCTGTTTTTT
v_call: TRBV12-3/TRBV12-4; j_call: TRBJ2-3; d_call: NA; clone_size: few; cdr3_aa: CASSSGGRTDTQYF; cdr3_nt: TGTGCCAGCAGTTCTGGGGGCCGAACAGATACGCAGTATTTT
v_call: TRBV4-3; j_call: TRBJ1-2; d_call: NA; clone_size: NA; cdr3_aa: CASSPSRTANYGYTF; cdr3_nt: TGCGCCAGCAGCCCCTCCCGGACGGCAAACTATGGCTACACCTTC
v_call: TRBV6-2/TRBV6-3; j_call: TRBJ1-4; d_call: NA; clone_size: many; cdr3_aa: CASSSPGRGNEKLFF; cdr3_nt: TGTGCCAGCAGTTCCCCGGGAAGGGGGAATGAAAAACTGTTTTTT
v_call: TRBV20-1; j_call: TRBJ2-2; d_call: TRBD1; clone_size: few; cdr3_aa: CSAPDRANTGELFF; cdr3_nt: TGCAGTGCTCCGGACAGGGCGAACACCGGGGAGCTGTTTTTT
v_call: TRBV7-2; j_call: TRBJ2-3; d_call: TRBD2; clone_size: few; cdr3_aa: CASSLLAGTDTQYF; cdr3_nt: TGTGCCAGCAGCTTACTAGCGGGCACAGATACGCAGTATTTT
v_call: TRBV29-1; j_call: TRBJ1-2; d_call: NA; clone_size: many; cdr3_aa: CSVEEPRGSGYTF; cdr3_nt: TGCAGCGTTGAAGAACCCCGGGGAAGTGGCTACACCTTC
v_call: TRBV12-3/TRBV12-4; j_call: TRBJ1-3; d_call: NA; clone_size: few; cdr3_aa: CASSRTSSGNTIYF; cdr3_nt: TGTGCCAGCAGTCGCACCAGCTCTGGAAACACCATATATTTT
v_call: TRBV6-1; j_call: TRBJ1-2; d_call: NA; clone_size: NA; cdr3_aa: CASSRQDHYGYTF; cdr3_nt: TGTGCCAGCTCCCGACAGGACCACTATGGCTACACCTTC
v_call: TRBV6-5; j_call: TRBJ1-6; d_call: NA; clone_size: NA; cdr3_aa: CAISYMAQNSPLHF; cdr3_nt: TGTGCCATCAGTTACATGGCACAGAATTCACCCCTCCACTTT
v_call: TRBV6-1; j_call: TRBJ2-5; d_call: NA; clone_size: NA; cdr3_aa: CASTRRAPGETQYF; cdr3_nt: TGTGCCAGCACAAGGAGGGCACCCGGGGAGACCCAGTACTTC
v_call: TRBV10-2; j_call: TRBJ1-2; d_call: TRBD1; clone_size: many; cdr3_aa: CASREAGGDYGYTF; cdr3_nt: TGCGCCAGCAGAGAAGCAGGGGGCGACTATGGCTACACCTTC
v_call: TRBV18; j_call: TRBJ1-4; d_call: NA; clone_size: NA; cdr3_aa: CASSPGAEEKLFF; cdr3_nt: TGTGCCAGCTCACCGGGCGCGGAGGAAAAACTGTTTTTT
v_call: TRBV18; j_call: TRBJ1-6; d_call: NA; clone_size: NA; cdr3_aa: CASSNTVSYNSPLHF; cdr3_nt: TGTGCCAGCTCAAATACGGTTTCGTATAATTCACCCCTCCACTTT
v_call: TRBV12-3/TRBV12-4; j_call: TRBJ2-1; d_call: NA; clone_size: NA; cdr3_aa: CASSLVGYNEQFF; cdr3_nt: TGTGCCAGCAGTTTAGTAGGCTACAATGAGCAGTTCTTC
v_call: TRBV28; j_call: TRBJ2-7; d_call: TRBD1; clone_size: NA; cdr3_aa: CASSEQGAAGEQYF; cdr3_nt: TGTGCCAGCAGCGAACAGGGGGCGGCGGGCGAGCAGTACTTC
v_call: TRBV18; j_call: TRBJ2-7; d_call: TRBD1; clone_size: NA; cdr3_aa: CASSPLDGQGTYEQYF; cdr3_nt: TGTGCCAGCTCACCATTGGACGGACAGGGGACCTACGAGCAGTACTTC
v_call: TRBV7-2; j_call: TRBJ2-5; d_call: NA; clone_size: many; cdr3_aa: CASSSSLGAQETQYF; cdr3_nt: TGTGCCAGCAGCTCGTCCTTGGGGGCCCAAGAGACCCAGTACTTC
v_call: TRBV11-3; j_call: TRBJ1-2; d_call: TRBD1; clone_size: many; cdr3_aa: CASSLKPAGQGLRGYTF; cdr3_nt: TGTGCCAGCAGCTTAAAACCCGCGGGACAGGGTTTGAGGGGCTACACCTTC
v_call: TRBV18; j_call: TRBJ1-6; d_call: NA; clone_size: NA; cdr3_aa: CASSPTNSPLHF; cdr3_nt: TGTGCCAGCTCACCTACCAATTCACCCCTCCACTTT
v_call: TRBV13; j_call: TRBJ2-5; d_call: TRBD1; clone_size: few; cdr3_aa: CASSLDRGGETQYF; cdr3_nt: TGTGCCAGCAGCTTGGACAGGGGAGGAGAGACCCAGTACTTC